This T cell receptor (beta chain) was sequenced during a study of neurological immune-mediated disorders (dated by TCRdb to the late 2010s). As for the study more broadly: Among the 34 multiple sclerosis patients, relapsing-remitting MS accounted for approximately 31 and secondary progressive MS accounted for 3. The study compared peripheral blood TCR-beta repertoires of HTLV-I-associated myelopathy (HAM/TSP) patients, multiple sclerosis patients and healthy controls using UMI-based sequencing. Alongside PBMC samples, the set of about 100 TCR-beta libraries contained longitudinal samples, technical triplicates, and paired CD4+ and CD8+ T-cell subsets that had been sorted. The cohort comprised roughly 70 subjects: approximately 15 HAM/TSP patients, some 34 multiple sclerosis patients and approximately 20 healthy controls.

Spanning cysteine to phenylalanine, the CDR3 consists of 13 amino acids. The DNA shown is the 39-base CDR3, in frame from base 1. The germline ends are 14 bases apart after V is trimmed by 5 bases and J by 7 bases. Looking up the germline V gene yields CDR1 MNHEY and CDR2 SVGAGI. Many counts were recorded for this clonotype. No antigen is known for it. Per-nucleotide qualities are absent, and no much larger clonotype sits a single base away. Study-level results and caveats: In a phylogenetic analysis, the repertoires of 18 out of 34 MS patients fell into a single cluster of related CDR3 sequences, pointing to a possible signature at the repertoire level. TCR clonal expansion was highest in HAM/TSP patients and lowest in MS patients, with MS patients falling below even healthy controls. No clinical or MRI features were associated with the MS cluster, and the authors said that larger cohorts are needed. Across subjects, expanded clones never shared an identical CDR3 amino acid sequence, which suggests that the TCR-beta repertoires in every group were private.

cDNA was synthesized by template-switch 5'RACE using a primer carrying a 10-nucleotide random unique molecular identifier by which each TCR transcript was tagged. Each sequencing run produced over 160 million TCR-beta sequences covering 15-18 subjects. The RNeasy kit was used to extract total RNA. The KAPA Real-time Library Amplification kit was used to amplify TCR-beta VDJ regions with primers for the TCR constant region and the 5'RACE anchor. A first PCR added sample indexes and Illumina adaptors, after which a second PCR increased the library yield. After Ampure bead purification, the roughly 650 bp TCR product was size-selected on a 2% E-gel SizeSelection system. Before pooling, library quality was assessed on a Bioanalyzer, concentration was determined with Qubit, and library quantification was performed with the Kapa Library Quantification kit. Libraries were sequenced paired-end 2 x 150 bp on an Illumina HiSeq 2500. To increase sequence diversity, roughly 24-30% phiX was spiked into each library pool. As for how the authors treated the data: Quality-filtered reads were processed with the UMI-based MiGEC pipeline, which removed over 75% of raw TCR sequences during error correction. VDJ genes were aligned to IMGT germline references, and each clonotype was defined by a unique CDR3 amino acid sequence together with V-J genes. Clonal expansion, Shannon diversity and CDR3 relatedness (CalcPairwiseDistances, ClusterSamples) were evaluated with VDJtools, and phylogenetic trees were built with CLCbio workbench. Using coefficient-of-variation modelling across technical triplicates, the study counted a clone as expanded if it had at least 8 unique UMIs. Starting from the raw public reads, TCRdb applied fastp trimming at Q25, assembled clones with MiXCR and retained in-frame beta chains. A single entry per CDR3 protein holds the most common genes and DNA from its merged rows. TCRdb assigned the V and J calls; the authors' analysis was not used. This sample has 60,000 to 85,000 distinct CDR3 sequences in its table, and 4.5% to 5.5% of those were observed once. Clones ranked in the top ten supply 2.2% of the sample.

Libraries from unsorted PBMCs were made from 2 million PBMCs kept in RNAlater at -80 degrees C until RNA extraction. The multiple sclerosis patients were enrolled in a US clinical protocol that used magnetic resonance imaging to evaluate disease progression. Peripheral blood was subjected to Ficoll-Hypaque density gradient centrifugation to isolate PBMCs, which were then cryopreserved in liquid nitrogen. Rearrangement joined TRBV6-5 to TRBJ2-5; tentative D gene TRBD2, with 5 bases matching. Sample: PBMCs. The receptor was derived from a woman between 65 and 79 years old with multiple sclerosis. The bases are TGTGCCAGCAGTCCTCCGACCCGGGGGACCCAGTACTTC. Its translation reads: CASSPPTRGTQYF.